This TCR beta chain was retrieved from a study of blood T cells in healthy people across ages. At the level of the study: Capturing about one barcoded beta molecule per two T cells was achieved by template switching. Whole-study results and caveats: Underestimates were what the diversity estimates from one million T cells were considered to be.

This clonotype was counted a few times. Its target is not known. A sample-barcoded 5' primer and a J-beta primer mix were used in a second PCR of roughly 6 to 11 cycles. Through a template-switch adaptor with 12 random nucleotides, each cDNA molecule received a tag. TCRdb re-analysed the 5' RACE reads in MiXCR, keeping a single row per CDR3 protein. The table includes over a million distinct CDR3 sequences, 40% to 45% detected once. This CDR3 comprises 16 residues. Looked up from germline, CDR1 is DFQATT and CDR2 is SNEGSKA (reference sequence). Trimming took 3 bases from V and 4 from J; bases not matched to a gene: 8.

This TCR came from a woman aged 55-70 years in good health. This chain uses TRBV20-1 with TRBJ2-1, with 11 nucleotides matching TRBD2. Sequencing was performed on blood. CDR3 sequence (DNA): TGCAGTGCTAGGGACTGGACTAGCGGGTCTTACAATGAGCAGTTCTTC. Amino acids: CSARDWTSGSYNEQFF.